Following are 32 T cell receptor beta chains from one sample sequenced in a study of T cell responses to AZD1222 COVID-19 vaccine. TCRdb's table, derived via immunoSEQ multiplex PCR, lists solely in-frame clones and lacks some. The sample includes about 150,000 clones, approximately 88% of them seen just once. Sequenced material: peripheral blood, taken on day 0 of MenACWY control vaccination. The source is an adult in good health.

This chain links TRBV18 with TRBJ1-2, with 8 nucleotides matching TRBD1. The germline gives CDR1 KGHSH, CDR2 LQKENI. This CDR3 is built from 15 residues. V lost 4 bases and J lost 5; bases outside the gene matches: 9. CDR3 nucleotides: TGTGCCAGCTCACTCGGGACAGGAAATATGTATGGCTACACCTTC. It codes for CASSLGTGNMYGYTF.

This clone was observed a single time. The V gene is TRBV6-6, the J gene TRBJ1-5; D gene uncertain. This CDR3 is built from 15 residues. Trimming took 8 bases from V and 5 from J, leaving 19 bases between them. CDR1 and CDR2 (germline): MNHNY, SVGAGI (reference sequence). The CDR3 region is CASPGLTDTDQPQHF. The CDR3 bases are TGTGCCAGCCCCGGACTGACTGATACGGATCAGCCCCAGCATTTT.

V usage is TRBV19 and J usage is TRBJ2-1, with TRBD2 identical over 7 bases. The germline CDR1 and CDR2 sequences are LNHDA and SQIVND (reference sequence). V was clipped by 5 bases and J by 3 bases; unmatched bases: 7. The CDR3 length is 15 residues. DNA of the CDR3: TGTGCCAGTAGTTCCCGACTAGCTGACTACAATGAGCAGTTCTTC. It codes for CASSSRLADYNEQFF.

Written as DNA, the CDR3 is TGTGCCAGCAGTTACAAACCGACTGTGCGCAATGAGCAGTTCTTC. Its protein product is CASSYKPTVRNEQFF. J is TRBJ2-1 and V is TRBV6-2 or TRBV6-3; D call uncertain. The germline gives CDR1 MNHEY, CDR2 SVGEGT. The CDR3 is made up of 15 amino acids. V lost 2 bases and J lost 6, with 14 bases in between.

This CDR3 is CASSQARQGARVSQPQHF. The CDR3 DNA sequence: TGTGCCAGCAGCCAAGCCAGACAGGGGGCGCGGGTAAGTCAGCCCCAGCATTTT. The chain couples TRBV4-2 to TRBJ1-5, with 10 bases lining up with TRBD1. CDR1 and CDR2 (germline): LGHNA, YNFKEQ. Trimming removed 1 base from V and 6 bases from J; junction bases left unmatched: 12. The CDR3 contains 18 residues.

A word on this clone: A read error may account for a junction end that differs from germline. The chain recombines TRBV4-1 with TRBJ2-4, with TRBD1 as a possible D gene (6 bases). The CDR3 totals 15 residues. Germline CDR1 reads MGHRA; CDR2 reads YSYEKL. In DNA form, the CDR3 reads TGCACCAGCAGCCAAGTAGGGACACTGGTGAACATTCAGTACTTC. Translating it yields CTSSQVGTLVNIQYF.

The rearrangement links TRBV11-3 to TRBJ2-7; D is ambiguous. V was clipped by 4 bases and J by 2 bases, with 12 bases between them. Germline CDR1 and CDR2: SGHNT and YENEEA. The CDR3 length is 14 residues. The CDR3 spells CASSSQGRPYEQYF. The CDR3 DNA reads as TGTGCCAGCAGCTCCCAAGGGCGACCCTACGAGCAGTACTTC.

The rearrangement joins TRBV4-1 to TRBJ2-1; no reliable D call. Germline loops: CDR1 MGHRA, CDR2 YSYEKL. This CDR3 contains 12 residues. With 3 bases removed from V and 7 bases from J, the gap between germline ends came to 7 bases. As DNA, the CDR3 is TGCGCCAGCAGCCATTTAGCAAATGAGCAGTTCTTC. It codes for CASSHLANEQFF.

J is TRBJ1-6 and V is TRBV6-5; no firm D call. The CDR3 length is 14 residues. V lost 4 bases to trimming and J lost 7 bases, with 11 bases between them. Looked up from germline, CDR1 is MNHEY and CDR2 is SVGAGI. CDR3 bases: TGTGCCAGCAGTTTCGGACGCGAGAATTCACCCCTCCACTTT. Translating gives CASSFGRENSPLHF.

This CDR3 reads CASSGTVISYEQYF. CDR3 DNA: TGTGCCAGCAGCGGGACAGTGATCTCCTACGAGCAGTACTTC. This chain joins TRBV11-3 and TRBJ2-7; 7 bases agree with TRBD1. The CDR3 covers 14 residues. V dropped 5 bases and J dropped 0; count of bases not matched to a gene: 4. The germline V gene encodes CDR1 SGHNT and CDR2 YENEEA.

The rearrangement links TRBV5-5 to TRBJ2-5, with TRBD2 matching 10 bases. Trimming removed 5 bases from V and 4 bases from J; junction bases left unmatched: 5. The CDR3 totals 14 residues. Germline V gene data show CDR1 as SGHKS and CDR2 as YYEKEE (reference sequence). This CDR3 is CASRHSSGGETQYF. CDR3 bases: TGTGCCAGCAGACACTCTAGCGGGGGAGAGACCCAGTACTTC.

The CDR3 region is CASSSRDSPSTGELFF. The CDR3 DNA reads as TGCGCCAGCAGCTCCCGGGACAGCCCTTCCACCGGGGAGCTGTTTTTT. V is TRBV5-1 and J is TRBJ2-2; TRBD1 matches 7 bases. This CDR3 is 16 amino acids long. V was pared by 3 bases and J by 4 bases, with 9 bases of the junction left unmatched. Germline V gene lookup returns CDR1 SGHRS and CDR2 YFSETQ.

This chain uses TRBV12-5 with TRBJ2-3; 7 nucleotides line up with TRBD2. Germline V gene sequence: CDR1 LGHNT, CDR2 FRNRAP. V shed 0 bases, J shed 3 bases, and the junction held 12 bases outside the gene matches. The CDR3 totals 18 residues. The CDR3, as DNA: TGTGCTAGTGGTTTGGTACGCGATGGGGCTAGCGGTACAGATACGCAGTATTTT. It specifies CASGLVRDGASGTDTQYF.

V usage is TRBV2 and J usage is TRBJ1-2; D is unresolved. This CDR3 is built from 12 residues. V gave up 2 bases and J gave up 7 bases, with 8 bases separating them. Per the germline V gene, CDR1 is SNHLY and CDR2 is FYNNEI. The CDR3 reads CASSERQAGYTF. The CDR3, as DNA: TGTGCCAGCAGTGAAAGGCAGGCTGGCTACACCTTC. The entire variable domain, with the rest obtained from reference TRBV2 and TRBJ1-2, is as follows: EPEVTQTPSHQVTQMGQEVILRCVPISNHLYFYWYRQILGQKVEFLVSFYNNEISEKSEIFDDQFSVERPDGSNFTLKIRSTKLEDSAMYFCASSERQAGYTFGSGTRLTVV.

The chain employs TRBV14 and TRBJ2-7; 9 bases align to TRBD1. There are 14 residues in the CDR3. V dropped 4 bases and J dropped 3; count of bases not matched to a gene: 4. Germline V gene sequence: CDR1 SGHDN, CDR2 FVKESK. CDR3 amino acids: CASSRGTGYYEQYF. In nucleotides, the CDR3 is TGTGCCAGCAGCCGGGGGACAGGGTACTACGAGCAGTACTTC.

The V call is TRBV6-2 or TRBV6-3, the J call TRBJ1-6; no reliable D call. Trimming pared 2 bases from V and 9 bases from J, leaving 8 bases between. CDR3 length equals 13 residues. Germline CDR1 and CDR2: MNHEY and SVGEGT. The chain's CDR3 is CASSYGLSSPLHF. The CDR3 bases are TGTGCCAGCAGTTACGGTTTGAGTTCACCCCTCCACTTT.

The V gene is TRBV5-1, the J gene TRBJ2-5, with 9 bases that match TRBD1. J was trimmed by 4 bases and V by 4 bases; bases with no gene match: 8. Germline V gives CDR1 SGHRS, CDR2 YFSETQ. The CDR3 covers 15 residues. CDR3 protein: CASSGQQGAGETQYF. For the CDR3, the DNA is TGCGCCAGCAGCGGTCAACAGGGGGCCGGAGAGACCCAGTACTTC.

This clone appeared a single time. The gene calls are TRBV5-1 and TRBJ2-2, with D unclear. V gave up 1 base and J gave up 6 bases, with 7 bases separating them. The CDR3 is 13 residues long. Per the germline V gene, CDR1 is SGHRS and CDR2 is YFSETQ. The CDR3 here is CASSLHSAGELFF. The CDR3 region has the DNA TGCGCCAGCAGCTTGCATTCTGCCGGGGAGCTGTTTTTT. The variable domain in full, completed from reference TRBV5-1 and TRBJ2-2, reads KAGVTQTPRYLIKTRGQQVTLSCSPISGHRSVSWYQQTPGQGLQFLFEYFSETQRNKGNFPGRFSGRQFSNSRSEMNVSTLELGDSALYLCASSLHSAGELFFGEGSRLTVL.

The rearrangement uses TRBV7-9 and TRBJ2-1, with D unclear. Germline V gene data show CDR1 as SEHNR and CDR2 as FQNEAQ (reference sequence). The CDR3 is 11 amino acids. The V end was cut by 7 bases, the J end by 5 bases, with 6 bases between. The CDR3 sequence: CASTLNNEQFF. CDR3 coding DNA: TGTGCCAGCACGCTTAACAATGAGCAGTTCTTC.

The rearrangement joins TRBV11-2 to TRBJ2-4, with no clear D. V gave up 1 base and J gave up 0 bases, with 7 bases separating them. There are 15 residues in the CDR3. The germline V gene encodes CDR1 SGHAT and CDR2 FQNNGV. The CDR3 region is CASSLGLIAKNIQYF. DNA for the CDR3: TGTGCCAGCAGCTTAGGACTTATAGCCAAAAACATTCAGTACTTC.

This chain connects TRBV5-4 to TRBJ1-4; D unresolved. Per the germline V gene, CDR1 is SGHNT and CDR2 is YYREEE (reference sequence). V lost 0 bases and J lost 0, with 12 bases in between. The CDR3 runs to 17 residues. The CDR3 DNA reads as TGTGCCAGCAGCTTGGTCCCCCGGAAAGCAACTAATGAAAAACTGTTTTTT. Translated, it gives CASSLVPRKATNEKLFF.

This chain joins TRBV4-3 and TRBJ1-1, with D unresolved. CDR1 is LGHNA and CDR2 is YSLEER in the germline V gene. This CDR3 is built from 14 residues. Trimming shortened V by 4 bases and J by 0 bases, and 9 bases separated the two germline ends. CDR3 sequence reads: CASSLNEMNTEAFF. CDR3 nucleotides: TGCGCCAGCAGCCTAAACGAGATGAACACTGAAGCTTTCTTT.

The rearrangement uses TRBV29-1 and TRBJ1-2, with TRBD1 as a possible D gene (5 bases). CDR1 is SQVTM, CDR2 ANQGSEA, per germline. Deletions cut 4 bases from V and 3 bases from J, with 18 bases between. CDR3 length equals 15 residues. For the CDR3, the DNA is TGCAGCGTTGTGGGGTCGGGGACGCACTACTATGGCTACACCTTC. This sequence encodes CSVVGSGTHYYGYTF.

This chain joins TRBV27 and TRBJ1-5; weak D call: TRBD1 (6 bases). Germline-derived CDR1 and CDR2 are MNHEY and SMNVEV (reference sequence). V lost 6 bases to trimming and J lost 7 bases, with 13 bases between them. The length of the CDR3 is 13 residues. The CDR3 spells CASRGGGGQPQHF. CDR3 nucleotides: TGTGCCAGCAGAGGAGGGGGGGGACAGCCCCAGCATTTT.

This rearrangement joins TRBV10-1 to TRBJ1-2; D perhaps matches TRBD1 (6 bases). Germline V lookup: CDR1 WNHNN, CDR2 SYGVQD (reference sequence). This CDR3 has 17 amino acids. V gave up 6 bases and J gave up 0 bases, with 20 bases separating them. The CDR3 coding sequence is TGCGCCAGCAGCCCCTCCGGGAGGGACACGGCTAACTATGGCTACACCTTC. This encodes CASSPSGRDTANYGYTF.

The chain joins TRBV2 to TRBJ2-3; D is unclear. CDR1 is SNHLY and CDR2 is FYNNEI in the germline V gene. This CDR3 contains 14 residues. V was shortened by 4 bases and J by 3 bases, with 11 bases between the two germline ends. CDR3 sequence reads: CASSGNLWTDTQYF. In nucleotides, the CDR3 is TGTGCCAGCAGTGGGAACCTTTGGACAGATACGCAGTATTTT.

The gene calls are TRBV7-8 and TRBJ1-2, with TRBD1 matching over 7 bases. Trimming took 3 bases from V and 2 from J; bases not matched to a gene: 0. The germline V gene encodes CDR1 SGHVS and CDR2 FQNEAQ. This CDR3 has 13 amino acids. The CDR3 loop is CASSLGQNYGYTF. Here the CDR3 DNA reads TGTGCCAGCAGCTTGGGACAGAACTATGGCTACACCTTC.

This rearrangement joins TRBV7-3 to TRBJ2-1, with TRBD2 matching over 7 bases. CDR3 size: 14 residues. Germline values: CDR1 SGHTA, CDR2 FQGTGA. V shed 3 bases and J 5 bases; nucleotides not matched to a gene: 4. CDR3 loop: CASSLSTSDNEQFF. The CDR3 DNA follows: TGTGCCAGCAGCTTGTCTACTAGCGACAATGAGCAGTTCTTC.

Only one count was recorded for this clone. The J gene is TRBJ2-1, the V gene TRBV6-1; a possible D gene is TRBD2 (6 bases). In germline, CDR1 is MNHNS, CDR2 SASEGT. This CDR3 is 15 amino acids long. Trimming removed 3 bases at V and 1 base at J, with 10 bases between. The CDR3 spells CASSEGGGSYNEQFF. The CDR3 DNA sequence: TGTGCCAGCAGTGAGGGGGGTGGGTCCTACAATGAGCAGTTCTTC.

This clone has only a few counts. The chain combines TRBV6-2 or TRBV6-3 with TRBJ1-3; the D is unclear. Germline CDR1 and CDR2: MNHEY and SVGEGT. The length of the CDR3 is 15 residues. Trimming shortened V by 2 bases and J by 0 bases, and 8 bases separated the two germline ends. The chain's CDR3 is CASSYPRTSGNTIYF. DNA for the CDR3: TGTGCCAGCAGTTACCCCCGAACCTCTGGAAACACCATATATTTT.

This clone showed up many times. V is TRBV19 and J is TRBJ1-2; TRBD1 matches 9 bases. With V trimmed by 4 bases and J by 4 bases, 4 bases remained unmatched. The germline gives CDR1 LNHDA, CDR2 SQIVND (reference sequence). This CDR3 spans 14 amino acids. The CDR3 reads CASSNRGRIYGYTF. The CDR3 DNA follows: TGTGCCAGTAGTAACAGGGGGCGCATCTATGGCTACACCTTC.

The chain links TRBV7-6 to TRBJ1-1; D might be TRBD1 (5 bases). V was cut by 5 bases and J by 3 bases, with 10 bases left in between. The V gene's germline CDR1 is SGHVS and CDR2 FNYEAQ. CDR3 length: 13 amino acids. CDR3 amino acids: CASSKAGDTEAFF. CDR3 in DNA: TGTGCCAGCAGCAAAGCGGGGGACACTGAAGCTTTCTTT.